The 31 T cell receptor beta chains reported below all come from one sample, sequenced in a study of T cell repertoires in cytomegalovirus infection. TCRdb analysed the reads with MiXCR anew, one entry per CDR3 protein. Here the sample spans about 920,000 distinct CDR3 sequences, roughly 31% being singletons. Their antigens are not known. Sequences were derived from cultured CD8+ T cells from PBMCs, sampled from culture after CMV antigen stimulation. The source is a human donor in good health (CMV status not recorded). Some clones in this sample may be carry-over from other donors' samples.

This clonotype was picked up a small number of times. This rearrangement joins TRBV24-1 to TRBJ1-2; tentative D call: TRBD1 (5 bases). The CDR3 is made up of 17 amino acids. Between the trimmed V and J ends, which lost 7 bases and 4 bases, there was a span of 24 bases. CDR1 is KGHDR and CDR2 is SFDVKD in the germline V gene. CDR3 nucleotide sequence: TGTGCCACCAGCTTTCCAGCAACCGGGACGGAACTCTATGGCTACACCTTC. Translated, it gives CATSFPATGTELYGYTF.

The V call is TRBV6-6, the J call TRBJ2-2, with 8 nucleotides matching TRBD1. J lost 9 bases, V lost 4 bases, and 10 bases had no gene match. The CDR3 runs to 15 residues. In germline, CDR1 is MNHNY, CDR2 SVGAGI (reference sequence). CDR3 nucleotides: TGTGCCAGCAGTTCGCGGACAGGGTATTTCTGGGAGCTGTTTTTT. Translating gives CASSSRTGYFWELFF.

This clonotype was found once. This CDR3 is CASRRLGQGPNTEAFF. CDR3 nucleotide sequence: TGTGCCAGCAGGCGTTTGGGACAGGGACCGAACACTGAAGCTTTCTTT. This rearrangement joins TRBV5-6 to TRBJ1-1; 9 bases agree with TRBD1. Germline V CDR1 and CDR2: SGHDT, YYEEEE. The J segment lost 1 base and the V segment lost 5 bases, leaving 9 bases of the junction unmatched. This CDR3 spans 16 amino acids.

In its sample, this clonotype was seen a few times. Written as DNA, the CDR3 is TGTGCCAGCAGCCAGGGCGGCTACGAGCAGTACGTC. Its translation is CASSQGGYEQYV. The chain employs TRBV14 and TRBJ2-7; D not certain. This CDR3 has 12 amino acids. The germline V gene encodes CDR1 SGHDN and CDR2 FVKESK. V was cut by 3 bases and J by 3 bases, with 6 bases left in between.

This clonotype appeared once. The chain has TRBV20-1 and TRBJ2-3; 8 bases agree with TRBD2. Germline CDR1 and CDR2: DFQATT and SNEGSKA (reference sequence). The CDR3 is 19 amino acids. V trimming: 0 bases; J trimming: 2 bases; junction bases outside the gene matches: 16. This CDR3 is CSARDGTSGGRWSTDTQYF. In nucleotides, the CDR3 is TGCAGTGCTAGAGACGGGACAAGCGGGGGCAGGTGGTCCACAGATACGCAGTATTTT.

The chain has TRBV6-6 and TRBJ1-5; maybe TRBD1 (6 bases). This CDR3 region has 13 residues. The germline gives CDR1 MNHNY, CDR2 SVGAGI (reference sequence). V lost 5 bases and J 7 bases, leaving 12 bases between the germline ends. In DNA form, the CDR3 reads TGTGCCAGCAGTACGGACAGAGCCCAGCCCCAGCATTTT. This gives the protein CASSTDRAQPQHF.

This clonotype appeared a few times. V is TRBV6-1 and J is TRBJ2-1, with D hard to call. CDR1 is MNHNS, CDR2 SASEGT, per germline. Trimming shortened V by 5 bases and J by 2 bases, and 13 bases separated the two germline ends. The CDR3 length is 15 residues. The CDR3 protein is CASSSYQGTYNEQFF. CDR3 in DNA: TGTGCCAGCAGTTCCTATCAAGGCACCTACAATGAGCAGTTCTTC.

The rearrangement links TRBV7-2 to TRBJ1-2; no clear D gene. V lost 8 bases to trimming and J lost 10 bases, with 14 bases between them. Germline CDR1 reads SGHTA; CDR2 reads FQGNSA. The CDR3 totals 11 residues. The CDR3 nucleotides are TGTGCCAGCCCATTTGGGGTAGACTACACCTTC. This codes for CASPFGVDYTF.

This clonotype has a count of ten or more. V and J are TRBV7-2 and TRBJ2-1; D is ambiguous. CDR1 is SGHTA, CDR2 FQGNSA, per germline. There are 16 residues in the CDR3. V gave up 1 base and J gave up 0 bases, with 10 bases separating them. Here the CDR3 DNA reads TGTGCCAGCAGCTTAGTTGACTCAAACTCCTACAATGAGCAGTTCTTC. Translating gives CASSLVDSNSYNEQFF.

This clonotype was detected only a few times. This rearrangement joins TRBV7-2 to TRBJ1-6; D unresolved. V was trimmed by 5 bases and J by 5 bases, leaving 10 bases between them. There are 14 residues in the CDR3. The germline gives CDR1 SGHTA, CDR2 FQGNSA. The CDR3: CASSPAHHNSPLHF. Written as DNA, the CDR3 is TGTGCCAGCAGCCCTGCTCACCATAATTCACCCCTCCACTTT.

This clonotype was detected only a few times. V is TRBV12-3 or TRBV12-4 and J is TRBJ2-1, with D possibly called TRBD1 or TRBD2 (5 bases each). Trimming removed 6 bases at V and 4 bases at J, with 19 bases between. The CDR3 totals 16 residues. This CDR3 is CASSHHVLGDYNEQFF. As DNA, the CDR3 is TGTGCCAGCAGCCACCACGTCTTGGGGGATTACAATGAGCAGTTCTTC.

The rearrangement joins TRBV6-6 to TRBJ1-1; D is uncertain. CDR3 length: 13 amino acids. Germline CDR1 is MNHNY and CDR2 is SVGAGI (reference sequence). V lost 4 bases, J lost 7 bases, and 13 bases lay in between. CDR3 amino acids: CASSSASLDEAFF. The CDR3 nucleotides read TGTGCCAGCAGTTCGGCTTCTTTAGATGAAGCTTTCTTT.

This clonotype was counted many times. The V gene is TRBV7-9, the J gene TRBJ2-5; D gene unclear. The CDR3 extends over 17 amino acids. Per the germline V gene, CDR1 is SEHNR and CDR2 is FQNEAQ (reference sequence). The V gene lost 1 base and the J gene lost 3 bases, with 18 bases spanning the gap. CDR3 loop: CASSLGGAETRKETQYF. The CDR3 bases are TGTGCCAGCAGCTTAGGAGGTGCAGAAACCAGGAAAGAGACCCAGTACTTC.

This clonotype was detected only a few times. This chain joins TRBV6-1 and TRBJ1-2, with D possibly TRBD1 on 6 matching bases. The ends were cut back, 3 bases at V and 6 bases at J, with 11 bases in the middle. CDR3 length equals 13 residues. Germline-derived CDR1 and CDR2 are MNHNS and SASEGT. The CDR3 nucleotides read TGTGCCAGCAGTGAGGTGGGGGCGGATGGCTACACCTTC. Its translation is CASSEVGADGYTF.

This clonotype was recorded many times. The chain recombines TRBV7-8 with TRBJ2-2, with D perhaps matching TRBD1 (6 bases). The CDR3 is 17 amino acids. Trimming took off 5 bases at V and 3 bases at J, with 19 bases between the two ends. Germline loops: CDR1 SGHVS, CDR2 FQNEAQ. This CDR3 reads CASSPRVQDSYTGELFF. The CDR3 region has the DNA TGTGCCAGCAGCCCTAGAGTACAGGACAGCTACACCGGGGAGCTGTTTTTT.

J is TRBJ2-2 and V is TRBV9; unclear D gene. This CDR3 contains 12 residues. Germline CDR1 and CDR2: SGDLS and YYNGEE. Trimming pared 4 bases from V and 6 bases from J, leaving 7 bases between. The CDR3 loop reads CASSRPAGELFF. The DNA for the CDR3 is TGTGCCAGCAGCCGTCCCGCCGGGGAGCTGTTTTTT.

The table lists this clonotype with a few counts. This sequence joins TRBV7-8 and TRBJ1-4, with unresolved D. Germline assignment: CDR1 SGHVS and CDR2 FQNEAQ. The CDR3 contains 18 residues. V was clipped by 8 bases and J by 4 bases, with 26 bases between them. The CDR3 nucleotides are TGTGCCAGCGCCCAGTCGGTATGGGCAGCTACCATTAATGAAAAACTGTTTTTT. Protein product: CASAQSVWAATINEKLFF.

This clonotype showed up just a few times. This sequence joins TRBV19 and TRBJ2-1; a weak D match, TRBD1 (6 bases). V was shortened by 5 bases and J by 0 bases, with 11 bases between the two germline ends. The CDR3 is 15 residues long. The germline CDR1 and CDR2 sequences are LNHDA and SQIVND (reference sequence). The DNA of the CDR3 is TGTGCCAGTAGTGAGCAGGGGAGCTCCTACAATGAGCAGTTCTTC. It encodes CASSEQGSSYNEQFF.

This clonotype turned up a few times. The V and J genes are TRBV4-1 and TRBJ2-7; TRBD1 matches 8 bases. Trimming took 1 base from V and 1 from J; bases not matched to a gene: 3. The germline V gene has CDR1 MGHRA and CDR2 YSYEKL. The CDR3 is 15 amino acids. Here the CDR3 DNA reads TGCGCCAGCAGCCAAGTGACAGGGGAGTCCTACGAGCAGTACTTC. Its protein is CASSQVTGESYEQYF.

V usage is TRBV9 and J usage is TRBJ1-1, with D possibly matching TRBD1 (5 bases). From germline, CDR1 is SGDLS and CDR2 YYNGEE. This CDR3 is built from 13 residues. Trimming cost V 0 bases and J 5 bases, with 8 bases left between them. In DNA, the CDR3 is TGTGCCAGCAGCGTAGGAAAGGGGACTGAAGCTTTCTTT. It translates to CASSVGKGTEAFF.

Notes on this clonotype: Compared with germline, one end of the junction differs, possibly owing to a read error. The chain couples TRBV5-3 to TRBJ2-1; TRBD2 agrees at 11 bases. TRBV5-3 has ORF status, its function being uncertain. The CDR3 sequence is 16 residues long. This CDR3 reads CASSFLAGGPWDEQFF. The CDR3 DNA reads TGTGCCAGCAGCTTCCTAGCGGGGGGCCCCTGGGATGAGCAGTTCTTC.

This clonotype was picked up a small number of times. The rearrangement uses TRBV27 and TRBJ1-4, with D possibly matching TRBD1 (5 bases). CDR1 and CDR2 from the germline V gene are MNHEY and SMNVEV (reference sequence). The CDR3 is 15 amino acids. Trimming left V 5 bases short and J 5 bases short, with 15 bases between. CDR3 bases: TGTGCCAGCAGTATAAGGGGTATGAGGAATGAAAAACTGTTTTTT. Amino acids: CASSIRGMRNEKLFF. Combining the CDR3 with reference TRBV27 and TRBJ1-4 gives the whole variable domain EAQVTQNPRYLITVTGKKLTVTCSQNMNHEYMSWYRQDPGLGLRQIYYSMNVEVTDKGDVPEGYKVSRKEKRNFPLILESPSPNQTSLYFCASSIRGMRNEKLFFGSGTQLSVL.

This clonotype appeared a few times. The chain employs TRBV6-2 or TRBV6-3 and TRBJ1-6; 10 nucleotides match TRBD1. Germline assignment: CDR1 MNHEY and CDR2 SVGEGT. This CDR3 has 12 amino acids. Losses at the gene ends were 2 bases for V and 16 bases for J; bases not matched to a gene: 2. The CDR3 DNA is TGTGCCAGCAGTTACCAGGACAGGGGGCTCCACTTT. Amino acid sequence: CASSYQDRGLHF.

A note on this clonotype: This likely comes from a read error, as the CDR3 has no conserved phenylalanine or tryptophan at its end. The CDR3 protein is CASSGSGYTIYL. For the CDR3, the DNA is TGTGCCAGCAGCGGCAGTGGATACACCATATATCTT. This chain connects TRBV7-9 to TRBJ1-3; D unresolved. The CDR3 totals 12 residues. Germline V gene sequence: CDR1 SEHNR, CDR2 FQNEAQ (reference sequence).

This clonotype was counted ten times or more. This chain uses TRBV10-3 with TRBJ2-4; D perhaps matches TRBD2 (6 bases). The CDR3 length is 12 residues. Deletions cut 8 bases from V and 8 bases from J, with 13 bases between. Germline CDR1 and CDR2: ENHRY and SYGVKD. CDR3 sequence reads: CAIGRDFDIQYF. CDR3 DNA sequence: TGTGCCATCGGCAGGGACTTCGACATTCAGTACTTC.

This clonotype was recorded only once. The V gene is TRBV12-3 or TRBV12-4, the J gene TRBJ2-7; 9 bases match TRBD1. This CDR3 contains 16 residues. CDR3: CTSSLRPGQGLDEQYV. CDR3 nucleotide sequence: TGTACCAGCAGTTTAAGACCCGGACAGGGGCTCGACGAGCAGTACGTC.

This clonotype was counted at least ten times. The chain carries TRBV7-9 and TRBJ2-1; TRBD1 agrees at 7 bases. After removal of 3 bases from V and 6 bases from J, the junction contained 5 bases not matched to a gene. Germline CDR1 reads SEHNR; CDR2 reads FQNEAQ (reference sequence). This CDR3 is built from 14 residues. CDR3 nucleotides: TGTGCCAGCAGCTTGGGGACAGATAGCAATGAGCAGTTCTTC. Translated, it gives CASSLGTDSNEQFF.

V gene TRBV12-3 or TRBV12-4 combines with J gene TRBJ2-1; TRBD2 matches at 13 bases. The CDR3 has 16 amino acids. The V and J ends lost 5 bases and 5 bases, in that order; junction bases with no gene match: 6. The CDR3 sequence is CASSPTSGGRDNEQFF. The CDR3 coding sequence is TGTGCCAGCAGTCCGACTAGCGGGGGGCGGGACAATGAGCAGTTCTTC.

The chain links TRBV20-1 to TRBJ1-1; unclear D gene. The CDR3 has 13 residues. The germline CDR1 and CDR2 sequences are DFQATT and SNEGSKA (reference sequence). V was clipped by 6 bases and J by 8 bases, with 19 bases between them. CDR3 sequence: CSAPEPPLKEAFF. The CDR3 nucleotides read TGCAGTGCGCCGGAGCCTCCGCTTAAGGAAGCTTTCTTT.

The CDR3 nucleotides are TGTGCCAGCAGCTTAGGGACTAGCGGGGGCCGCAATGAGCAGTTCTTC. Translated: CASSLGTSGGRNEQFF. The rearrangement links TRBV7-3 to TRBJ2-1; 14 nucleotides line up with TRBD2. The CDR3 length is 16 residues. CDR1 is SGHTA and CDR2 is FQGTGA in the germline V gene. V lost 2 bases and J lost 6; bases outside the gene matches: 3.

V and J are TRBV14 and TRBJ2-6, with 7 positions matching TRBD2. The CDR3 spans 17 residues. Trimming took 2 bases from V and 3 from J; bases not matched to a gene: 7. CDR1 is SGHDN, CDR2 FVKESK, per germline. The CDR3 sequence: CASSQFPGGFGANVLTF. The CDR3 DNA is TGTGCCAGCAGCCAATTCCCCGGGGGGTTTGGGGCCAACGTCCTGACTTTC.